Shown below are 14 T cell receptor beta chains from a single sample sequenced in a study of blood T cells in healthy people across ages. A second PCR of about 6 to 12 cycles used a sample-barcoded 5' primer and a J-beta primer mix. TCRdb ran MiXCR on the 5' RACE reads and lists one entry per CDR3 protein. This repertoire shows about 1.5 million distinct CDR3 sequences, 35% to 45% found once; its top ten account for approximately 7.9%. Sequencing was performed on blood. All receptors derive from a woman aged 18-35 years in good health.

Here the CDR3 reads CASTPPGAETQYF. CDR3 in DNA: TGTGCCAGCACTCCACCTGGGGCGGAGACCCAGTACTTC. This rearrangement joins TRBV2 to TRBJ2-5, with D possibly TRBD1 on 5 matching bases. The germline CDR1 and CDR2 sequences are SNHLY and FYNNEI. The CDR3 sequence is 13 residues long. The V and J ends lost 7 bases and 5 bases respectively, with 14 bases between them.

This rearrangement joins TRBV2 to TRBJ2-2, with 9 positions matching TRBD1. The CDR3 contains 16 residues. J gave up 4 bases and V 5 bases, and 8 bases lay outside the gene matches. Germline CDR1 SNHLY, CDR2 FYNNEI. CDR3: CASSTGTGFGTGELFF. For the CDR3, the DNA is TGTGCCAGCAGTACCGGGACAGGGTTTGGCACCGGGGAGCTGTTTTTT.

This clonotype turned up a few times. V is TRBV4-1 and J is TRBJ2-1, with no clear D. Germline CDR1 MGHRA, CDR2 YSYEKL. Trimming removed 0 bases at V and 8 bases at J, with 8 bases between. The CDR3 spans 13 residues. The CDR3 is CASSQDWAHEQFF. The CDR3 bases are TGCGCCAGCAGCCAAGATTGGGCCCATGAGCAGTTCTTC.

This clonotype has more than one count but fewer than ten. The rearrangement joins TRBV11-2 to TRBJ1-6, with no clear D. Trimming pared 4 bases from V and 10 bases from J, leaving 17 bases between. Per germline, CDR1 SGHAT and CDR2 FQNNGV. The CDR3 is 15 amino acids. The CDR3 region has the DNA TGTGCCAGCAGCTCTCATTCCGGGGTAGGCTCACCCCTCCACTTT. Translated, it gives CASSSHSGVGSPLHF.

This clonotype was counted only a few times. The gene calls are TRBV10-3 and TRBJ1-6; TRBD1 is a possible D gene (5 bases). The germline V and J ends were trimmed by 7 bases and 6 bases, with 13 bases remaining between them. CDR3 length: 14 amino acids. Germline assignment: CDR1 ENHRY and CDR2 SYGVKD. In nucleotides, the CDR3 is TGTGCCATCACCCCAGGACAACTTAATTCACCCCTCCACTTT. Translation: CAITPGQLNSPLHF.

CDR3 bases: TGTGCCAGCAGCTTAGTAGGGACTAGCGGGGCTGCCTACAATGAGCAGTTCTTC. It codes for CASSLVGTSGAAYNEQFF. The chain uses TRBV7-2 and TRBJ2-1; 13 positions agree with TRBD2. CDR1 is SGHTA and CDR2 is FQGNSA in the germline V gene. This CDR3 comprises 18 residues. The V segment lost 1 base and the J segment 2 bases; nucleotides outside the gene matches: 5.

This clonotype was seen a handful of times. The V call is TRBV3-1, the J call TRBJ2-5, with 10 bases lining up with TRBD1. The J call may not be correct, given that the DNA end is closer to TRBJ2-7. CDR1 is LGHDT, CDR2 YNNKEL, per germline (reference sequence). The CDR3 has 14 residues. CDR3 nucleotides: TGTGCCAGCAGCCGCCGACAGGGGGCAAACGAGCAGTACTTC. This codes for CASSRRQGANEQYF.

The chain is built from TRBV4-1 and TRBJ2-2; weak D call: TRBD2 (5 bases). V lost 3 bases, J lost 0 bases, and 8 bases lay in between. CDR1 and CDR2 from the germline V gene are MGHRA and YSYEKL. This CDR3 is built from 15 residues. The CDR3 DNA follows: TGCGCCAGCAGCCACCCGGGATCGAACACCGGGGAGCTGTTTTTT. Its translation is CASSHPGSNTGELFF.

The chain uses TRBV20-1 and TRBJ2-5; perhaps D is TRBD1 or TRBD2 (6 bases each). Trimming left V 7 bases short and J 1 base short, with 13 bases between. The V gene's germline CDR1 is DFQATT and CDR2 SNEGSKA (reference sequence). The CDR3 runs 13 residues. As DNA, the CDR3 is TGCAGTGGGGGGGCAGGGTTCCAAGAGACCCAGTACTTC. It yields the protein CSGGAGFQETQYF.

V is TRBV7-9 and J is TRBJ2-1; TRBD2 agrees at 8 bases. This CDR3 is built from 16 residues. Trimming at V came to 5 bases and at J to 7 bases, leaving 13 bases not matched to a gene. Germline CDR1 and CDR2: SEHNR and FQNEAQ (reference sequence). DNA for the CDR3: TGTGCCAGCAGCCCCCTAAGCGGGAGTTGGGGGAATGAGCAGTTCTTC. Its translation: CASSPLSGSWGNEQFF.

This chain connects TRBV20-1 to TRBJ2-2; 10 nucleotides line up with TRBD1. With 7 bases clipped from V and 4 bases from J, the junction kept 6 bases outside the gene matches. The length of the CDR3 is 14 residues. CDR1 and CDR2 (germline): DFQATT, SNEGSKA (reference sequence). CDR3: CSVKGQGRTGELFF. Written as DNA, the CDR3 is TGCAGTGTCAAGGGACAGGGGCGCACCGGGGAGCTGTTTTTT.

The rearrangement uses TRBV11-2 and TRBJ2-1; 12 bases match TRBD2. The end of the DNA fits TRBJ2-7 better, so the J call may be wrong. The CDR3 loop spans 15 amino acids. Germline CDR1 and CDR2: SGHAT and FQNNGV. The CDR3 DNA reads as TGTGCCAGCAGCCTCCCTAGCGGGAGGGGGAATGAGCAGTACTTC. Encoded protein: CASSLPSGRGNEQYF.

As for this clonotype: At one end the junction does not follow the germline gene, possibly because of a read error. The J gene is TRBJ2-5, the V gene TRBV7-3; D might be TRBD1 (5 bases). Germline loops: CDR1 SGHTA, CDR2 FQGTGA. The CDR3 runs to 13 residues. CDR3 in DNA: TGTGCCAGCAGCTTTGCAGGGCAAGAGACCCGGTACTTC. Translating it yields CASSFAGQETRYF.

The chain recombines TRBV16 with TRBJ1-5, with D tentatively TRBD1 (5 bases). This CDR3 contains 13 residues. Between the trimmed V and J ends, which lost 7 bases and 15 bases, there was a span of 22 bases. In germline, CDR1 is KGHSY, CDR2 FQNENV. The CDR3 region has the DNA TGTGCCAGCACAGGGAACGGAGGGCCAATAGTGCATTTT. Its protein is CASTGNGGPIVHF.